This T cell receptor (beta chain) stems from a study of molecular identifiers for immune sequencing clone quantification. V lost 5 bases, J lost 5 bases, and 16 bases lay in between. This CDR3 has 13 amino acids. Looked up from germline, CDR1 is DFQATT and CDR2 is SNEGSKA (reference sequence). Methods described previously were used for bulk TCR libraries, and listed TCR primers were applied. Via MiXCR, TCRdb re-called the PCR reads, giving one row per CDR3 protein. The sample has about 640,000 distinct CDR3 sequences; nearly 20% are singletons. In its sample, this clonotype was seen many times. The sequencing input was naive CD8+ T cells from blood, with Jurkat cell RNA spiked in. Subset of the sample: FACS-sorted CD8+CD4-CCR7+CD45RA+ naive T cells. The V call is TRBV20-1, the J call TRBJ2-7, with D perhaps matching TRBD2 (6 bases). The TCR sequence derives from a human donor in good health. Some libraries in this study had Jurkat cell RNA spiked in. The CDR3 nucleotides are TGCAGTGCTCCTGAGGACGGGAGTGACGAGCAGTACTTC. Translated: CSAPEDGSDEQYF.